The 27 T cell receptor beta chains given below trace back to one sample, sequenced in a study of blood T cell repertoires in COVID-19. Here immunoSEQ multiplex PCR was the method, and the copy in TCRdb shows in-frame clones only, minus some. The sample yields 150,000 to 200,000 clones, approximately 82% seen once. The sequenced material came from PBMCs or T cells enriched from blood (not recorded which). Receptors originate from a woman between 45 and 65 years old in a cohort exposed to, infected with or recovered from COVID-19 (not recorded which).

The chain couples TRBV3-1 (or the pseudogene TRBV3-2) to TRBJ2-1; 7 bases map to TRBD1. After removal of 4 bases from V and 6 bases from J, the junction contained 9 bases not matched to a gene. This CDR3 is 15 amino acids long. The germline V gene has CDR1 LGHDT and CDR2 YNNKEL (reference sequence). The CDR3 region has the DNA TGTGCCAGCAGCCCGAGGAAACAGGGGACCAATGAGCAGTTCTTC. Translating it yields CASSPRKQGTNEQFF.

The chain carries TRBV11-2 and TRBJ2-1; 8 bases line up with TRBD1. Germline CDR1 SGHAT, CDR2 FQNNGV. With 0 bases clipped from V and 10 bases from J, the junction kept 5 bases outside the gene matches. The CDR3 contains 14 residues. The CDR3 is CASSLDLGQGEQFF. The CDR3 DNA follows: TGTGCCAGCAGCTTAGATCTAGGACAGGGAGAGCAGTTCTTC.

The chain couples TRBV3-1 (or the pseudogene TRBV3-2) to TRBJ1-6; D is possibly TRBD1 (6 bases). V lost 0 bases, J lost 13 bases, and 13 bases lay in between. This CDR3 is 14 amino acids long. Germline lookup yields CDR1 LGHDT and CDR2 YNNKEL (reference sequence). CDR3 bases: TGTGCCAGCAGCCAAGAACAGGGTAGGGGTCCCCTCCACTTT. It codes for CASSQEQGRGPLHF.

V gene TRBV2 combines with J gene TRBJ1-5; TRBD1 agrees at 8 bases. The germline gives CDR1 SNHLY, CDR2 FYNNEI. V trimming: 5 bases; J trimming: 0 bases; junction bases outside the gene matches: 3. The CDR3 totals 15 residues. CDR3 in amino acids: CASSSTGVSNQPQHF. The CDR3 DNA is TGTGCCAGCAGTTCGACAGGGGTTAGCAATCAGCCCCAGCATTTT. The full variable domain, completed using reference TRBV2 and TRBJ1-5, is EPEVTQTPSHQVTQMGQEVILRCVPISNHLYFYWYRQILGQKVEFLVSFYNNEISEKSEIFDDQFSVERPDGSNFTLKIRSTKLEDSAMYFCASSSTGVSNQPQHFGDGTRLSIL.

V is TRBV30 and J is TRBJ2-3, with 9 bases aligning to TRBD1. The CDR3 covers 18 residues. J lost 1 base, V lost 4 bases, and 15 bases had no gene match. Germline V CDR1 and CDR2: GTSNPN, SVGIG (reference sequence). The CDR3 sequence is CAWTKGTTTGGGTDTQYF. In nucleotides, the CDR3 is TGTGCCTGGACGAAGGGCACCACAACAGGGGGCGGCACAGATACGCAGTATTTT.

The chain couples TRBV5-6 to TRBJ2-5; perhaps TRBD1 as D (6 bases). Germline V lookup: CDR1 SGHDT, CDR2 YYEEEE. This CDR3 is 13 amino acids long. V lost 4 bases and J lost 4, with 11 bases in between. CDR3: CASSPWGRETQYF. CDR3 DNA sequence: TGTGCCAGCAGCCCCTGGGGGCGAGAGACCCAGTACTTC.

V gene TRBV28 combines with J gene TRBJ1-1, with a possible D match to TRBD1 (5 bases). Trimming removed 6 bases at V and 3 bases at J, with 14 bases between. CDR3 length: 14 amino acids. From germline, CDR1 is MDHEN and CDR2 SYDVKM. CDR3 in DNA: TGTGCCAGCAGCCAAAGAGGAGGGGACACTGAAGCTTTCTTT. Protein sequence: CASSQRGGDTEAFF.

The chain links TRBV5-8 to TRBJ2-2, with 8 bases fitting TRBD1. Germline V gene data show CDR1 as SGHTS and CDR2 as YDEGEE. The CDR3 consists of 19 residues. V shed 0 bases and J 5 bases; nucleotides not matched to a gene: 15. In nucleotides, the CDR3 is TGTGCCAGCAGCTTGGGGCCAGCTAGGGCAGGGGGCCAAACCGGGGAGCTGTTTTTT. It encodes CASSLGPARAGGQTGELFF. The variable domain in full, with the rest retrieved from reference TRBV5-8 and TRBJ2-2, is EAGVTQSPTHLIKTRGQQATLRCSPISGHTSVYWYQQALGLGLQFLLWYDEGEERNRGNFPPRFSGRQFPNYSSELNVNALELEDSALYLCASSLGPARAGGQTGELFFGEGSRLTVL.

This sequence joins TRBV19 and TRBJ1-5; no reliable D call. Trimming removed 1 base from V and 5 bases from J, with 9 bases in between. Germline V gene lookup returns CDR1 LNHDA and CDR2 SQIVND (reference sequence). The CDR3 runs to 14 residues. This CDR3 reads CASSIVGGYQPQHF. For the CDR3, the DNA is TGTGCCAGTAGTATAGTCGGAGGGTATCAGCCCCAGCATTTT.

The CDR3 nucleotides are TGTGCCAGCAGTCACGGGGGGGGCAGTCTGGAAGTTGACATTCAGTACTTC. As protein: CASSHGGGSLEVDIQYF. The V and J genes are TRBV6-6 and TRBJ2-4; 8 bases align to TRBD2. Germline values: CDR1 MNHNY, CDR2 SVGAGI (reference sequence). V lost 5 bases, J lost 8 bases, and 17 bases stayed unmatched. The CDR3 covers 17 residues.

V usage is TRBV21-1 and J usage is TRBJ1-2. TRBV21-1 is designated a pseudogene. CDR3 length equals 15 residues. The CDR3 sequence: CASSNGGSRNYGYTF. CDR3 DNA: TGTGCCAGCAGCAATGGAGGCTCTCGTAACTATGGCTACACCTTC.

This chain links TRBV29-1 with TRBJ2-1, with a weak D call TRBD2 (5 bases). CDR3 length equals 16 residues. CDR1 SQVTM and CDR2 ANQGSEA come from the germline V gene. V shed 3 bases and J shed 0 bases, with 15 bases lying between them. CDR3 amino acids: CSVENRRAGSYNEQFF. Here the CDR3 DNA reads TGCAGCGTTGAGAACCGGCGGGCTGGCTCCTACAATGAGCAGTTCTTC.

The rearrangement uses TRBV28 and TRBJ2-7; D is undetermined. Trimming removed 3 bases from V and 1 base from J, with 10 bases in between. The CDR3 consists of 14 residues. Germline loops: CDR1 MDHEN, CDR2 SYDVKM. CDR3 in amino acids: CASSFMVSSYEQYF. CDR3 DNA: TGTGCCAGCAGTTTCATGGTCAGTTCCTACGAGCAGTACTTC.

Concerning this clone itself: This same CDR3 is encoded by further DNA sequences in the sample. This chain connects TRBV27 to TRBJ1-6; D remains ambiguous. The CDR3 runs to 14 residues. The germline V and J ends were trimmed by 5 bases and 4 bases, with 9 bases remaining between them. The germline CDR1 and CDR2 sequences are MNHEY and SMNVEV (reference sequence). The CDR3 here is CASSGLTYNSPLHF. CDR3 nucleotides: TGTGCCAGCAGTGGACTGACGTATAATTCACCCCTCCACTTT.

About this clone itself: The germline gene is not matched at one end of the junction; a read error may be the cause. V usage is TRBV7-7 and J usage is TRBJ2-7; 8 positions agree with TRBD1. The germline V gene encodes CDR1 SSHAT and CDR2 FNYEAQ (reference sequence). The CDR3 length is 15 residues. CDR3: CASSLAGTGPYEQYF. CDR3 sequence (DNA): TGTGCTAGCAGCTTAGCCGGGACAGGTCCCTACGAGCAGTACTTC.

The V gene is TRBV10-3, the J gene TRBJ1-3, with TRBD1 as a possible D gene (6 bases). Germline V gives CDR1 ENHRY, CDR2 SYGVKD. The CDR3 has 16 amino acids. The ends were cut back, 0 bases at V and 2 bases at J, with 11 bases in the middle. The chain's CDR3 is CAISESRGNAGNTIYF. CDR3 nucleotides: TGTGCCATCAGTGAGTCGAGGGGGAACGCTGGAAACACCATATATTTT.

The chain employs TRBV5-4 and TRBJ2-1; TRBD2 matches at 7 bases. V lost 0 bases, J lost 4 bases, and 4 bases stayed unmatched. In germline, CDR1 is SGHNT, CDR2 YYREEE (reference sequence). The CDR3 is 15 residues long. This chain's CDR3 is CASSLDARGYNEQFF. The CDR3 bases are TGTGCCAGCAGCTTGGACGCGCGGGGGTACAATGAGCAGTTCTTC.

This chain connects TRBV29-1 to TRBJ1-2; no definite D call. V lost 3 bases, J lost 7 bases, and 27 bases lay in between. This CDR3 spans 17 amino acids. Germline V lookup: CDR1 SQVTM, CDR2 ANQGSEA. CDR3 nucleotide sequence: TGCAGCGTTGAGGGAAAGTCGGGGTCCTCGATTATGAGTGGCTACACCTTC. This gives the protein CSVEGKSGSSIMSGYTF.

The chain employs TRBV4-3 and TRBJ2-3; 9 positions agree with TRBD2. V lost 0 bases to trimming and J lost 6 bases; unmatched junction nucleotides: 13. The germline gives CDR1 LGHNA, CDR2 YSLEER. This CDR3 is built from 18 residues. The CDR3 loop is CASSQEAVLRGGRDTQYF. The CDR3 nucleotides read TGCGCCAGCAGCCAAGAAGCGGTTTTGCGGGGGGGCCGGGATACGCAGTATTTT.

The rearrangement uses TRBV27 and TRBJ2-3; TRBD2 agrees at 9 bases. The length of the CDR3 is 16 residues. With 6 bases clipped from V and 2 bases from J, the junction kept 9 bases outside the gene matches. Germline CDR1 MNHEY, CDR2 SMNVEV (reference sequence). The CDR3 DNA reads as TGTGCCAGCAGACTCAACAGCGGGAGGCCCACAGATACGCAGTATTTT. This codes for CASRLNSGRPTDTQYF.

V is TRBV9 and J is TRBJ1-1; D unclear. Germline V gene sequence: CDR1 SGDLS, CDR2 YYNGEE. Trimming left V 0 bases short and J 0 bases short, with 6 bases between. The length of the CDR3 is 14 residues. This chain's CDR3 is CASSVVTLNTEAFF. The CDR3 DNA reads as TGTGCCAGCAGCGTAGTAACATTGAACACTGAAGCTTTCTTT.

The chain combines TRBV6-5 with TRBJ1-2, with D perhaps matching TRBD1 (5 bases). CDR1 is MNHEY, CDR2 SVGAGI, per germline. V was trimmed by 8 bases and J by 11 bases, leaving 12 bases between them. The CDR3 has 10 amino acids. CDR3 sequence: CASRNGGYTF. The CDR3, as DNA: TGTGCCAGCCGGAATGGGGGGTACACCTTC.

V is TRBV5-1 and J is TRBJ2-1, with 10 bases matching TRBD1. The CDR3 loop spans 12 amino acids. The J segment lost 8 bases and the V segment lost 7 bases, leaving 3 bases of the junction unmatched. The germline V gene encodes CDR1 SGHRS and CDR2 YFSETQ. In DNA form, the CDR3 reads TGCGCCAGCCTGGGACAGGGGTATGAGCAGTTCTTC. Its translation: CASLGQGYEQFF.

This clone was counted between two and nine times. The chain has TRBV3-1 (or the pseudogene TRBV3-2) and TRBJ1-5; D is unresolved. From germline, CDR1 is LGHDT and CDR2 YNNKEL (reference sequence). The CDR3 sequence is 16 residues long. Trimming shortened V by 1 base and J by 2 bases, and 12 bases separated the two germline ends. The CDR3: CASSQASVGGNQPQHF. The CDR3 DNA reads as TGTGCCAGCAGCCAAGCTTCGGTGGGCGGCAATCAGCCCCAGCATTTT.

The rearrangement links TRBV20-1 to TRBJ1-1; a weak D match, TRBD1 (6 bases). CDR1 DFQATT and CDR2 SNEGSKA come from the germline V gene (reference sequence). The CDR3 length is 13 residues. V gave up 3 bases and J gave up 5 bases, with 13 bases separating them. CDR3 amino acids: CSASSGAKTEAFF. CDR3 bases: TGCAGTGCTAGTTCAGGGGCGAAAACTGAAGCTTTCTTT.

The CDR3, as DNA: TGTGCCAGCAAAACAGGCAATCAGCCCCAGCATTTT. This encodes CASKTGNQPQHF. The V gene is TRBV12-3 or TRBV12-4, the J gene TRBJ1-5; D gene uncertain. The CDR3 covers 12 residues. The germline V and J ends were trimmed by 7 bases and 2 bases, with 6 bases remaining between them.

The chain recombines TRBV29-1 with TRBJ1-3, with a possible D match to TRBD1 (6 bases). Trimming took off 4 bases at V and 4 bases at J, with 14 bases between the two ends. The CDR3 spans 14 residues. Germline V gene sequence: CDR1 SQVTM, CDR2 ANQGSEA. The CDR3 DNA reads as TGCAGCGTTGGCACAGGGAATTTGGGAAACACCATATATTTT. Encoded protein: CSVGTGNLGNTIYF.